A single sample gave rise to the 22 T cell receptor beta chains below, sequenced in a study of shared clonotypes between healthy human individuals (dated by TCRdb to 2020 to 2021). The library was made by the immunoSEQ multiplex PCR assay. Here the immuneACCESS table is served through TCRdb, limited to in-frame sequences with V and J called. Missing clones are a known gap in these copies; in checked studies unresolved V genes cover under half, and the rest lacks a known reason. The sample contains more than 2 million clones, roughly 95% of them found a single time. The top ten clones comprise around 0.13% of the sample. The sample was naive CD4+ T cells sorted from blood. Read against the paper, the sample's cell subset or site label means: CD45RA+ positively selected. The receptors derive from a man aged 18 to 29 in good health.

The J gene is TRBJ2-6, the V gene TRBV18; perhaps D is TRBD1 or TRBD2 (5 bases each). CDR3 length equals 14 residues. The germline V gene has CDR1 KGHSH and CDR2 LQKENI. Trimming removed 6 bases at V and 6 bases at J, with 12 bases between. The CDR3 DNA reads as TGTGCCAGCTCCCAGAGGGGAGAGGCCAACGTCCTGACTTTC. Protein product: CASSQRGEANVLTF.

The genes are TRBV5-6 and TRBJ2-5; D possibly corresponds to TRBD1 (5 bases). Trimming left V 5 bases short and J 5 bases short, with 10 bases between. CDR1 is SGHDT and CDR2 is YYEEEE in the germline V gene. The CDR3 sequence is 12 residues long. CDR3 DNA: TGTGCCAGCAGGGGGCAGGAGGAGACCCAGTACTTC. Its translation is CASRGQEETQYF.

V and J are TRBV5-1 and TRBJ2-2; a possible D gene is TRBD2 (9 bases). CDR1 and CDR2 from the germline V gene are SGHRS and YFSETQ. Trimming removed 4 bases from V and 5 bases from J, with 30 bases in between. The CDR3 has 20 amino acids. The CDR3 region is CASSGGTGASYLAGTGELFF. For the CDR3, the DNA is TGCGCCAGCAGCGGGGGGACAGGAGCCTCCTACCTAGCGGGGACCGGGGAGCTGTTTTTT. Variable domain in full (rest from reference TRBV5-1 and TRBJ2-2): KAGVTQTPRYLIKTRGQQVTLSCSPISGHRSVSWYQQTPGQGLQFLFEYFSETQRNKGNFPGRFSGRQFSNSRSEMNVSTLELGDSALYLCASSGGTGASYLAGTGELFFGEGSRLTVL.

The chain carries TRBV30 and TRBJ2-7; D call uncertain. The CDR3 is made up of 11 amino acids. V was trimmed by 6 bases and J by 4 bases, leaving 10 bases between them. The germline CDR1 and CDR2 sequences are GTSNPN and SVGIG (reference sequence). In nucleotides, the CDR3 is TGTGCCTGCGCCGGGCCGTACGAGCAGTACTTC. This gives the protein CACAGPYEQYF.

CDR3 region: CSAKHRGEQYF. CDR3 nucleotides: TGCAGTGCTAAGCACCGTGGCGAGCAGTACTTC. The J gene is TRBJ2-5, the V gene TRBV20-1, with no clear D. The J call is doubtful: the DNA matches TRBJ2-7 better. Germline loops: CDR1 DFQATT, CDR2 SNEGSKA (reference sequence). This CDR3 spans 11 amino acids.

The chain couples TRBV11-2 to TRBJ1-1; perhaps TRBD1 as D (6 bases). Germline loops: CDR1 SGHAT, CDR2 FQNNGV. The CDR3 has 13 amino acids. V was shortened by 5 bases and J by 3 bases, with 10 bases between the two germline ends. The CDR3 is CASSPRGHTEAFF. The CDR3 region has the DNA TGTGCCAGCAGCCCTCGGGGGCACACTGAAGCTTTCTTT.

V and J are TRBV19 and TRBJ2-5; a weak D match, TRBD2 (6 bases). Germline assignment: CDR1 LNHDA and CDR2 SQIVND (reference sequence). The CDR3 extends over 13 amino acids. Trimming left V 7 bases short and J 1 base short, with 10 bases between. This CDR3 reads CASKGTPQETQYF. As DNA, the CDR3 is TGTGCCAGTAAGGGGACTCCCCAAGAGACCCAGTACTTC. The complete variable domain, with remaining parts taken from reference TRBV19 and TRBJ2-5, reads DGGITQSPKYLFRKEGQNVTLSCEQNLNHDAMYWYRQDPGQGLRLIYYSQIVNDFQKGDIAEGYSVSREKKESFPLTVTSAQKNPTAFYLCASKGTPQETQYFGPGTRLLVL.

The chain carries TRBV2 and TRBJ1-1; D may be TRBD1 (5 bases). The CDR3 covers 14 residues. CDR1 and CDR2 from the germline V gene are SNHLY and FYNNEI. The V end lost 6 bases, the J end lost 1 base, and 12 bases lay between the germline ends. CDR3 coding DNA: TGTGCCAGCAGCGAGGACATGTCGAACACTGAAGCTTTCTTT. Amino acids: CASSEDMSNTEAFF.

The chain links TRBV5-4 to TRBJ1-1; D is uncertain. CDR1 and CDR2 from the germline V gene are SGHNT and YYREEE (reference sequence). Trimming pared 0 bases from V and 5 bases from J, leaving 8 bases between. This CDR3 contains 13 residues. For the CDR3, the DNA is TGTGCCAGCAGCTTGGATCAGAGGACTGAAGCTTTCTTT. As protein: CASSLDQRTEAFF.

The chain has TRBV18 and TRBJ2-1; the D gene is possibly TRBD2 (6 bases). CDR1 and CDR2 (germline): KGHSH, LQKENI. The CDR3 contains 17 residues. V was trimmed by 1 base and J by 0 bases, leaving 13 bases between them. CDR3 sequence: CASSPLASASSYNEQFF. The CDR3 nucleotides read TGTGCCAGCTCACCACTAGCTAGCGCTAGCTCCTACAATGAGCAGTTCTTC. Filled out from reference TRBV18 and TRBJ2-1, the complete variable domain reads NAGVMQNPRHLVRRRGQEARLRCSPMKGHSHVYWYRQLPEEGLKFMVYLQKENIIDESGMPKERFSAEFPKEGPSILRIQQVVRGDSAAYFCASSPLASASSYNEQFFGPGTRLTVL.

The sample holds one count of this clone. CDR3 in amino acids: CASSEGWQPQHF. The CDR3 bases are TGTGCCAGCAGTGAAGGTTGGCAGCCCCAGCATTTT. The rearrangement links TRBV25-1 to TRBJ1-5; D is undetermined. The CDR3 extends over 12 amino acids. CDR1 is MGHDK and CDR2 is SYGVNS in the germline V gene. V was pared by 2 bases and J by 7 bases, with 6 bases between.

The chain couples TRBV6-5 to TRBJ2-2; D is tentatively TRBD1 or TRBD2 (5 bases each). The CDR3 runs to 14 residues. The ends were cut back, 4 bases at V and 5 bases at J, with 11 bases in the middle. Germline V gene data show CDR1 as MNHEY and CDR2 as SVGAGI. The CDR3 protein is CASSFRERTGELFF. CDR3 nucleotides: TGTGCCAGCAGTTTCAGGGAGAGGACCGGGGAGCTGTTTTTT.

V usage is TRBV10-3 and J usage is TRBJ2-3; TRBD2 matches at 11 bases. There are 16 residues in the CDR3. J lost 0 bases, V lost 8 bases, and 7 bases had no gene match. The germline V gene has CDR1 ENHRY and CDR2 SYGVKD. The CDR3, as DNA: TGTGCCATCGGGGGACTAGCGGATAAGAGCACAGATACGCAGTATTTT. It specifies CAIGGLADKSTDTQYF.

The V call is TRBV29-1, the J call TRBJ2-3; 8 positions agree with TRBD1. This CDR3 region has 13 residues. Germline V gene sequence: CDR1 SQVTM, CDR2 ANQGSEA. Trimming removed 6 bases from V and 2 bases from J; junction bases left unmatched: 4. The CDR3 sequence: CSVWTGNTDTQYF. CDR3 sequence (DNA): TGCAGCGTATGGACAGGGAACACAGATACGCAGTATTTT.

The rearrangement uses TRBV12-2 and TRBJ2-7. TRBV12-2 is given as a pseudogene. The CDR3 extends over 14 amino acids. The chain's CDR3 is CASRSGRLGYEQYF. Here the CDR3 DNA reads TGTGCAAGTCGCTCCGGACGATTAGGCTACGAGCAGTACTTC.

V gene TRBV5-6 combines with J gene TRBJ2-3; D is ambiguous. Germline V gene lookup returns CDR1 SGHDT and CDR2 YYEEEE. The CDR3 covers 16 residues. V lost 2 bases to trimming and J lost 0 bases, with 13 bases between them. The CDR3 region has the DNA TGTGCCAGCAGCTTTGGAGTCTCGAGAAGCACAGATACGCAGTATTTT. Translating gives CASSFGVSRSTDTQYF.

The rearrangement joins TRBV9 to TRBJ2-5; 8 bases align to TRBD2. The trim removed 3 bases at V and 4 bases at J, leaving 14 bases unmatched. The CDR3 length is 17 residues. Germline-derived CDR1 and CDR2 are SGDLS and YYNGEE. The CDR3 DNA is TGTGCCAGCAGCGCCCAACTGGTGGCGGGAGGAGGAGAGACCCAGTACTTC. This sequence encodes CASSAQLVAGGGETQYF.

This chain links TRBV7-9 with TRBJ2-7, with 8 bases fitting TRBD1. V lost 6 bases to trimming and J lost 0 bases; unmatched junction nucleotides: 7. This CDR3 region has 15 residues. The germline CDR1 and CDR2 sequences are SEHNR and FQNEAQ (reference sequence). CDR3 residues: CASSQPGQASYEQYF. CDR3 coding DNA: TGTGCCAGCAGTCAGCCGGGACAGGCCTCCTACGAGCAGTACTTC.

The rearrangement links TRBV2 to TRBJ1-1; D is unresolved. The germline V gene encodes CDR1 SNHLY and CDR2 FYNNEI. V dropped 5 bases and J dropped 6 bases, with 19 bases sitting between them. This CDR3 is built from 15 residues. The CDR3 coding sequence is TGTGCCAGCAGTTATGAGTCCCCGGCAACTTCTGAAGCTTTCTTT. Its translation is CASSYESPATSEAFF.

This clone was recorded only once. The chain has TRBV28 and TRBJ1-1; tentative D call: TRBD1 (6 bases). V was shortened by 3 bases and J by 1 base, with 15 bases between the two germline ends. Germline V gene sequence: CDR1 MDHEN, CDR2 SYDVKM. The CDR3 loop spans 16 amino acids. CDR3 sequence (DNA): TGTGCCAGCAGTTTCCCCAATGGGGGCAGGAACACTGAAGCTTTCTTT. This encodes CASSFPNGGRNTEAFF. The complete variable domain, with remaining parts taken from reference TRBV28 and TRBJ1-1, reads DVKVTQSSRYLVKRTGEKVFLECVQDMDHENMFWYRQDPGLGLRLIYFSYDVKMKEKGDIPEGYSVSREKKERFSLILESASTNQTSMYLCASSFPNGGRNTEAFFGQGTRLTVV.

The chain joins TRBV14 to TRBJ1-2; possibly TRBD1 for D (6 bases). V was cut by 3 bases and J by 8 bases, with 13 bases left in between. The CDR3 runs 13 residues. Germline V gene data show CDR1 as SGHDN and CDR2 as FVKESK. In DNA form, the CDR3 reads TGTGCCAGCAGCCAGGTACAGGGAGGCGGCTACACCTTC. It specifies CASSQVQGGGYTF.

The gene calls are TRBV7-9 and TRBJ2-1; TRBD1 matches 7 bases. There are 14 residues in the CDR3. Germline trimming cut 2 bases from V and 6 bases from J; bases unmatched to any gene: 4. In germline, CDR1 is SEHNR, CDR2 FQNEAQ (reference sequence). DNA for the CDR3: TGTGCCAGCAGCTTACCGGCAGGGGGCAATGAGCAGTTCTTC. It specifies CASSLPAGGNEQFF.